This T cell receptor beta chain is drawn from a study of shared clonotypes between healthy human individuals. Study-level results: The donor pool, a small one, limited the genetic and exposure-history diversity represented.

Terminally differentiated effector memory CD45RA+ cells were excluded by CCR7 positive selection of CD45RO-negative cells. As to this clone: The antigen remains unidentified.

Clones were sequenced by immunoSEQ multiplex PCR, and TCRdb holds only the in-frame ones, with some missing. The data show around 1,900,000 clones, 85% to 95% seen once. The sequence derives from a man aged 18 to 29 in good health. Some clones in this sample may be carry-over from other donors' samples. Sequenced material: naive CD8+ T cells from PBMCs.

The DNA of the CDR3 is TGCGCCAGCAGCTTGGGTGGATGGGGGACGGCTATGAACACTGAAGCTTTCTTT. Translating gives CASSLGGWGTAMNTEAFF. The V gene is TRBV5-1, the J gene TRBJ1-1; D possibly corresponds to TRBD1 (5 bases). V gave up 0 bases and J gave up 0 bases, with 18 bases separating them. The length of the CDR3 is 18 residues. The germline V gene encodes CDR1 SGHRS and CDR2 YFSETQ. Supplemented by reference TRBV5-1 and TRBJ1-1, the full variable domain reads KAGVTQTPRYLIKTRGQQVTLSCSPISGHRSVSWYQQTPGQGLQFLFEYFSETQRNKGNFPGRFSGRQFSNSRSEMNVSTLELGDSALYLCASSLGGWGTAMNTEAFFGQGTRLTVV.